This is a list of T cell receptor beta chains from one sample in a study of post-analysis software for immune sequencing data. TCRdb re-analysed the PCR reads in MiXCR, keeping a single row per CDR3 protein. The repertoire holds hundreds of thousands of distinct CDR3 sequences, with approximately 53% as singletons. What was sequenced was blood. Receptors originate from a girl aged 5 to 17 with multiple sclerosis. The CDR3 runs from the conserved cysteine through the conserved F or W. D genes are given only for firm matches. Size tells how often a clone was seen (once, few, many) or the class of an expanded clone, and some rows leave it out.

D	length	J	size	V	DNA	CDR3
.	18	TRBJ2-5	.	TRBV7-7	TGCGCTAGCAGCTGGGGGCCCAGGGTGTTACCTTTACAAGAGACCCAGTACTTC	CASSWGPRVLPLQETQYF
.	17	TRBJ2-1	few	TRBV4-2	TGTGCCAGCAGCCGCGACCGGACTGAGAGCTCCTACAATGAGCAGTTCTTC	CASSRDRTESSYNEQFF
.	14	TRBJ1-1	.	TRBV11-2	TGTGCCAGCAGCTTATCCGGGGAGGTCACTGAAGCTTTCTTT	CASSLSGEVTEAFF
.	14	TRBJ2-5	few	TRBV20-1	TGCAGTGCTCGGCGGGACTCCCGCCAAGAGACCCAGTACTTC	CSARRDSRQETQYF
TRBD1	18	TRBJ2-6	.	TRBV20-1	TGCAGTGCTAGGGGCCGGGACAGGACTTACTCTGGGGCCAACGTCCTGACTTTC	CSARGRDRTYSGANVLTF
TRBD2	17	TRBJ2-3	few	TRBV5-1	TGCGCCAGCAGCCCTGGACTAGCGGGGGACAGCACAGATACGCAGTATTTT	CASSPGLAGDSTDTQYF
.	14	TRBJ2-7	.	TRBV10-3	TGTGCCATCAGGAGCCAGGGTCGGGGCTACGAGCAGTACTTC	CAIRSQGRGYEQYF
TRBD2	13	TRBJ2-5	.	TRBV20-1	TGCAGTGCTCCGGCTAGCGGCCAAGAGACCCAGTACTTC	CSAPASGQETQYF
TRBD2	15	TRBJ2-7	.	TRBV7-2	TGTGCCAGCAGCCCCCCGGGACTAGGCTCCTACGAGCAGTACTTC	CASSPPGLGSYEQYF
.	13	TRBJ2-7	.	TRBV5-1	TGCGCCAGCGCGGGCAGAGACTCCTACGAGCAGTACTTC	CASAGRDSYEQYF
.	15	TRBJ2-3	few	TRBV9	TGTGCCAGCGCCCGAGGAGGAATCGGGGGAGATACGCAGTATTTT	CASARGGIGGDTQYF
TRBD1	16	TRBJ2-7	once	TRBV7-2	TGTGCCAGCAGCCTATACGGGACAGACAGCTCCTACGAGCAGTACTTC	CASSLYGTDSSYEQYF
.	16	TRBJ2-5	.	TRBV6-5	TGTGCCAGCAGTTACTCAATCGCCAGAGCCCAAGAGACCCAGTACTTC	CASSYSIARAQETQYF
TRBD2	14	TRBJ2-1	.	TRBV25-1	TGTGCCAGCAGTAGGACTAGCGGGAACGATGAGCAGTTCTTC	CASSRTSGNDEQFF
.	15	TRBJ2-7	.	TRBV21-1	TGTGCCAGCAGCAAAGCGGGGGGCGTCTCTCACGAGCAGTACTTC	CASSKAGGVSHEQYF
.	12	TRBJ1-2	few	TRBV29-1	TGCAGCGCCGCTGGGGGTAACTATGGCTACACCTTC	CSAAGGNYGYTF
.	14	TRBJ2-7	.	TRBV5-1	TGTGCCAGCAGCTTGCAACAGGGCTCCTACGAGCAGTACTTC	CASSLQQGSYEQYF
TRBD1	18	TRBJ2-4	.	TRBV12-3/TRBV12-4	TGTGCCAGCAGTTTAGGTCTTACAGGGGGCGCACCCAAAAACATTCAGTACTTC	CASSLGLTGGAPKNIQYF
TRBD1	13	TRBJ1-2	few	TRBV29-1	TGCAGCGTCCCGGGACAGGGTTGGGATGGCTACACCTTC	CSVPGQGWDGYTF
.	12	TRBJ1-5	.	TRBV20-1	TGCAGTGCTAGTAGAATAAGCCAGCCCCAGCATTTT	CSASRISQPQHF
.	13	TRBJ2-7	.	TRBV30	TGTGCCTGGAGTCCAGGACAGCCCTACGAGCAGTACTTC	CAWSPGQPYEQYF
.	13	TRBJ2-7	.	TRBV12-3/TRBV12-4	TGTGCCAGCGGGCGGGGGCGGTTCGCCGAGCAGTACTTC	CASGRGRFAEQYF
TRBD2	17	TRBJ2-1	few	TRBV29-1	TGCAGCGTTGACCCTCACCGGCTGGGGGGGTCATACAATGAGCAGTTCTTC	CSVDPHRLGGSYNEQFF
.	12	TRBJ2-1	.	TRBV20-1	TGCAGTGCTCCCGGATCCTACAATGAGCAGTTCTTC	CSAPGSYNEQFF
.	16	TRBJ2-1	.	TRBV5-1	TGCGCCAGCAGCTTGGAAGTGGGCAGGGGAGGACTACGGCAGTTCTTC	CASSLEVGRGGLRQFF
.	14	TRBJ2-5	.	TRBV29-1	TGCAGCGTCCATACCAAAGTGGTAGGCGAGACCCAGTACTTC	CSVHTKVVGETQYF
TRBD1	17	TRBJ2-3	.	TRBV6-1	TGTGCCAGTTTCTATGGACAGGGGGCGCGGTACACAGATACGCAGTATTTT	CASFYGQGARYTDTQYF
.	13	TRBJ2-7	few	TRBV7-2	TGTGCCAGCAGCGTCTCGGGACCCTTCGAGCAGTACTTC	CASSVSGPFEQYF
.	16	TRBJ1-2	once	TRBV15	TGTGCCACCAGCAGAGCCGCCGAGGGATACGGCTATGGCTACACCTTC	CATSRAAEGYGYGYTF
.	15	TRBJ2-5	.	TRBV25-1	TGTGCCAGCAGTGAGTTCCGCGGGAACCAAGAGACCCAGTACTTC	CASSEFRGNQETQYF